This is a list of T cell receptor beta chains from one sample in a study of T cell responses to AZD1222 COVID-19 vaccine. TCRdb's table, derived via immunoSEQ multiplex PCR, lists solely in-frame clones and lacks some. The sample includes under 200,000 clones, 85% to 90% of them seen just once. Sequencing used peripheral blood, obtained 28 days after the second AZD1222 dose. Receptors originate from an adult who received the AZD1222 COVID-19 vaccine. Both conserved end residues are part of each CDR3. D genes are given only for firm matches. Rows give clone size only sometimes, using once, few, many, or a class for an expanded clone.

size | D | J | V | DNA | CDR3
- | - | TRBJ1-3 | TRBV30 | TGTGCCTGGAGTGACAGGCGACTAAACACCATATATTTT | CAWSDRRLNTIYF
- | - | TRBJ2-1 | TRBV27 | TGTGCCAGCAGGATGGCAGAGTACAATGAGCAGTTCTTC | CASRMAEYNEQFF
few | - | TRBJ1-3 | TRBV2 | TGTGCCAGCAGTGTACCAAGAGGGGAGACTCCGCTCTCTGGAAACACCATATATTTT | CASSVPRGETPLSGNTIYF
- | - | TRBJ2-1 | TRBV5-8 | TGTGCCAGCAGCTTGGCCCCAGGCCTAGAGCAGTTCTTC | CASSLAPGLEQFF
once | - | TRBJ1-1 | TRBV30 | TGTGCCTGGAGTGTAGTCGCAGCTAACACTGAAGCTTTCTTT | CAWSVVAANTEAFF
- | - | TRBJ1-2 | TRBV7-2 | TGTGCCAGCAGCTTAGAAGGTGCTTCCTATGGCTACACCTTC | CASSLEGASYGYTF
- | - | TRBJ2-3 | TRBV10-3 | TGTGCCATCAGTGACCCCCGGGACGAGGTATCGGATACGCAGTATTTT | CAISDPRDEVSDTQYF
- | - | TRBJ2-4 | TRBV19 | TGTGCCAGTAGTATCCGGGGGCGGCCAGGGGTGGCCAAAAACATTCAGTACTTC | CASSIRGRPGVAKNIQYF
- | - | TRBJ1-1 | TRBV7-3 | TGTGCCAGCAGCTTAAAGGGTGGGGCAGGTCTTTGGCCTGAAGCTTTCTTT | CASSLKGGAGLWPEAFF
- | - | TRBJ2-1 | TRBV20-1 | TGCAGTGCTAGTATGCGGACCTACAATGAGCAGTTCTTC | CSASMRTYNEQFF
- | TRBD1 | TRBJ1-4 | TRBV2 | TGTGCCAGCAGGGGTCGAGGACAGGGGAGGGAAAAACTGTTTTTT | CASRGRGQGREKLFF
- | - | TRBJ2-7 | TRBV7-9 | TGTGCCAGCAGCTACCCCCCTGGCGGGCACGAGCAGTACTTC | CASSYPPGGHEQYF
- | - | TRBJ2-5 | TRBV6-1 | TGTGCCAGCAGTGACCTGACCGGGACCAAAGAGACCCAGTACTTC | CASSDLTGTKETQYF
- | - | TRBJ1-3 | TRBV5-1 | TGCGCCAGCAGCTTGGAAAGAGGCCCGACGAACACCATATATTTT | CASSLERGPTNTIYF
once | - | TRBJ1-3 | TRBV11-2 | TGTGCCAGCAGCTTATCTGGGCACGGTGGAAACACCATATATTTT | CASSLSGHGGNTIYF
once | - | TRBJ1-5 | TRBV19 | TGTGCCAGTAGTATAGGAACCCGTCAGCCCCAGCATTTT | CASSIGTRQPQHF
- | - | TRBJ2-7 | TRBV7-2 | TGTGCCAGCAGCTTAGTAGCTGGCTACGAGCAGTACTTC | CASSLVAGYEQYF
- | - | TRBJ1-1 | TRBV6-2/TRBV6-3 | TGTGCCAGCAGTTACTCGAGTCCCCGAGGTGCTGAAGCTTTCTTT | CASSYSSPRGAEAFF
- | - | TRBJ2-3 | TRBV7-9 | TGTGCCAGCAGCTTTCGGGTGGGCACAGATACGCAGTATTTT | CASSFRVGTDTQYF
- | - | TRBJ2-1 | TRBV6-5 | TGTGCCAGCAGTTACTCTGCTCGGAATGAGCAGTTCTTC | CASSYSARNEQFF
- | TRBD1 | TRBJ2-3 | TRBV7-8 | TGTGCCAGCAGCTTTGACAGGGGCGGCGCAGATACGCAGTATTTT | CASSFDRGGADTQYF
- | - | TRBJ2-1 | TRBV12-5 | TGTGCTAGTGGTTTGGCTCAAGGGCTTGAGCAGTTCTTC | CASGLAQGLEQFF
- | - | TRBJ2-7 | TRBV2 | TGTGCCAGCAGTGAAGTTCTATTGGGAACCTACGAGCAATACTTC | CASSEVLLGTYEQYF
- | TRBD1 | TRBJ2-2 | TRBV29-1 | TGCAGCGCCGAGACAGCCGGGACAGAAACCGGGGAGCTGTTTTTT | CSAETAGTETGELFF
- | - | TRBJ2-3 | TRBV20-1 | TGCAGTGCTAGTGGGGGCGCCTCCAGGTTGGATACGCAGTATTTT | CSASGGASRLDTQYF
- | - | TRBJ1-2 | TRBV6-2/TRBV6-3 | TGTGCCAGCAGTTATGAGGGACGCGGGAGCGGCTATGGCTACACCTTC | CASSYEGRGSGYGYTF
- | - | TRBJ1-1 | TRBV7-9 | TGTGCCAGCAGCTTATCATTTGGGCGCGGAGCTTTCTTT | CASSLSFGRGAFF
- | - | TRBJ1-6 | TRBV9 | TGTGCCAGCAGCGTAGGGCATGACGGGACTCCACCGAGCTCCTATAATTCACCCCTCCACTTT | CASSVGHDGTPPSSYNSPLHF
- | - | TRBJ1-4 | TRBV4-2 | TGTGCCAGCAGCCAACGCGGGAAATTGGAAAAACTGTTTTTT | CASSQRGKLEKLFF